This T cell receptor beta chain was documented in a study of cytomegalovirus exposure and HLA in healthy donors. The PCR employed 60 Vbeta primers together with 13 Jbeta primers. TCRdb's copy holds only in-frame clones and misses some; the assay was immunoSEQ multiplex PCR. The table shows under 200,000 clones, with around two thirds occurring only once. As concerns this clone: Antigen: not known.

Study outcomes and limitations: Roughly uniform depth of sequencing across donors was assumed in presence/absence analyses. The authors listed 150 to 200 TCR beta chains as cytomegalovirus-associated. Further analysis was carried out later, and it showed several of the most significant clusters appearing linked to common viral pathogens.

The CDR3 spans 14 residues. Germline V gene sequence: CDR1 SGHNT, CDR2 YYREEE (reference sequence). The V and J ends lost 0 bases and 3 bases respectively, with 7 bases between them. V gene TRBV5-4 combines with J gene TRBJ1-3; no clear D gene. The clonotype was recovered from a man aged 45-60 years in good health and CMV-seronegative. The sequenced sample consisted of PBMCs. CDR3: CASSLAPNGNTIYF. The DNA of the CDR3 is TGTGCCAGCAGCTTGGCACCTAATGGAAACACCATATATTTT.